The 30 T cell receptor beta chains reported below all come from one sample, sequenced in a study of OX40 agonist ivuxolimab in advanced cancers. TCRdb's copy holds only in-frame clones and misses some; the assay was immunoSEQ multiplex PCR. The data show just over 60,000 clones, approximately 92% seen once. The sequencing here drew on CD4+ or CD8+ T cells sorted from blood, taken in a trial of the OX40 agonist ivuxolimab. The receptors stem from an adult with an advanced solid tumor such as melanoma, head and neck, liver or kidney cancer.

This chain uses TRBV5-1 with TRBJ2-2; D not certain. This CDR3 is 15 amino acids long. From germline, CDR1 is SGHRS and CDR2 YFSETQ. V shed 4 bases and J shed 5 bases, with 15 bases lying between them. CDR3 nucleotides: TGCGCCAGCAGCGCCGGCCCCCTGGCGACCGGGGAGCTGTTTTTT. Translation: CASSAGPLATGELFF.

This rearrangement joins TRBV6-6 to TRBJ2-7; D is perhaps TRBD1 or TRBD2 (5 bases each). This CDR3 has 12 residues. The V end was cut by 9 bases, the J end by 6 bases, with 15 bases between. CDR1 and CDR2 (germline): MNHNY, SVGAGI (reference sequence). The CDR3 nucleotides read TGTGCCAGTTCCGGGGCCCTAGGCGAGCAGTACTTC. Translated: CASSGALGEQYF.

J is TRBJ2-2 and V is TRBV9; D gene ambiguous. Germline-derived CDR1 and CDR2 are SGDLS and YYNGEE. Trimming took 0 bases from V and 0 from J, leaving 9 bases between them. The CDR3 covers 16 residues. Written as DNA, the CDR3 is TGTGCCAGCAGCGTAGTTAAGGCTGCGAACACCGGGGAGCTGTTTTTT. It codes for CASSVVKAANTGELFF.

The rearrangement joins TRBV7-2 to TRBJ1-5, with TRBD1 as a possible D gene (5 bases). Germline V gives CDR1 SGHTA, CDR2 FQGNSA. The length of the CDR3 is 14 residues. Trimming left V 5 bases short and J 0 bases short, with 8 bases between. The CDR3 DNA is TGTGCCAGCAGCCGGGACGTTAGCAATCAGCCCCAGCATTTT. Protein product: CASSRDVSNQPQHF.

The V and J genes are TRBV30 and TRBJ2-3; D possibly corresponds to TRBD1 (5 bases). Germline CDR1 is GTSNPN and CDR2 is SVGIG (reference sequence). The CDR3 runs to 14 residues. V was cut by 5 bases and J by 4 bases, with 16 bases left in between. In DNA, the CDR3 is TGTGCCTGGTCGATGCAGGGTAGTCCAGATACGCAGTATTTT. Encoded protein: CAWSMQGSPDTQYF.

The chain couples TRBV7-3 to TRBJ2-5; D is possibly TRBD1 (6 bases). This CDR3 is built from 17 residues. Germline-derived CDR1 and CDR2 are SGHTA and FQGTGA. The V end lost 1 base, the J end lost 3 bases, and 18 bases lay between the germline ends. DNA for the CDR3: TGTGCCAGCAGCTTAATCGGGCAGGGGAGTAAAAAAGAGACCCAGTACTTC. Its translation is CASSLIGQGSKKETQYF.

The CDR3 loop is CSVERVNEQFF. The CDR3 nucleotides are TGCAGCGTTGAACGGGTCAATGAGCAGTTCTTC. The chain has TRBV29-1 and TRBJ2-1; D is unresolved. Germline V gives CDR1 SQVTM, CDR2 ANQGSEA. This CDR3 is built from 11 residues. The V gene lost 2 bases and the J gene lost 6 bases, with 5 bases spanning the gap.

The J gene is TRBJ1-3, the V gene TRBV19; perhaps TRBD1 as D (6 bases). V lost 10 bases to trimming and J lost 4 bases, with 11 bases between them. This CDR3 has 12 residues. Germline V CDR1 and CDR2: LNHDA, SQIVND (reference sequence). The CDR3 protein is CATRGAGNTIYF. The CDR3 coding sequence is TGTGCCACCAGGGGTGCCGGAAACACCATATATTTT. Combining the CDR3 with reference TRBV19 and TRBJ1-3 gives the whole variable domain DGGITQSPKYLFRKEGQNVTLSCEQNLNHDAMYWYRQDPGQGLRLIYYSQIVNDFQKGDIAEGYSVSREKKESFPLTVTSAQKNPTAFYLCATRGAGNTIYFGEGSWLTVV.

The V and J genes are TRBV18 and TRBJ2-7; D not certain. V was trimmed by 0 bases and J by 0 bases, leaving 6 bases between them. The CDR3 spans 14 residues. Germline CDR1 reads KGHSH; CDR2 reads LQKENI. CDR3 in DNA: TGTGCCAGCTCACCACCCTTACCCTCCTACGAGCAGTACTTC. Encoded protein: CASSPPLPSYEQYF. Full variable domain (remainder filled in from reference TRBV18 and TRBJ2-7): NAGVMQNPRHLVRRRGQEARLRCSPMKGHSHVYWYRQLPEEGLKFMVYLQKENIIDESGMPKERFSAEFPKEGPSILRIQQVVRGDSAAYFCASSPPLPSYEQYFGPGTRLTVT.

The chain is built from TRBV28 and TRBJ1-3, with D unclear. CDR3 length equals 15 residues. Germline loops: CDR1 MDHEN, CDR2 SYDVKM. The germline V and J ends were trimmed by 6 bases and 0 bases, with 12 bases remaining between them. CDR3 residues: CASSLTVSSGNTIYF. The CDR3 nucleotides are TGTGCCAGCAGCCTTACCGTAAGCTCTGGAAACACCATATATTTT.

A single count supports this clone. The gene calls are TRBV5-3 and TRBJ2-7; TRBD1 aligns across 7 bases. TRBV5-3 is an ORF; its function is uncertain. This CDR3 spans 14 amino acids. The V and J ends lost 8 bases and 0 bases, in that order; junction bases with no gene match: 8. CDR3 DNA sequence: TGTGCCAGCAGGGACAGCCTGAGCTCCTACGAGCAGTACTTC. Translated: CASRDSLSSYEQYF.

The gene calls are TRBV27 and TRBJ2-2; 9 bases are shared with TRBD1. Germline V gene data show CDR1 as MNHEY and CDR2 as SMNVEV (reference sequence). The V segment lost 5 bases and the J segment 3 bases; nucleotides outside the gene matches: 10. CDR3 length: 17 residues. CDR3 bases: TGTGCCAGCAGTCCTGACAGGGGGTGGTCAGACACCGGGGAGCTGTTTTTT. Protein product: CASSPDRGWSDTGELFF.

A remark on this clone: Within the sample, other DNA sequences also encode this same CDR3. The chain joins TRBV5-1 to TRBJ1-4, with 8 bases identical to TRBD1. The CDR3 runs 14 residues. V lost 0 bases, J lost 5 bases, and 0 bases stayed unmatched. CDR1 is SGHRS, CDR2 YFSETQ, per germline. DNA of the CDR3: TGCGCCAGCAGCTTGGGACAGGGGAATGAAAAACTGTTTTTT. Protein sequence: CASSLGQGNEKLFF.

CDR3 in amino acids: CASSPPRGSTGNTIYF. The CDR3, as DNA: TGTGCCAGCTCACCACCCCGGGGAAGTACTGGAAACACCATATATTTT. The chain employs TRBV18 and TRBJ1-3; no reliable D call. The germline gives CDR1 KGHSH, CDR2 LQKENI. The CDR3 sequence is 16 residues long. V was pared by 0 bases and J by 2 bases, with 11 bases between.

This clone has just one count. The CDR3 DNA sequence: TGCAGCGTTGAAGACAGGGGAGACTCCTATGGCTACACCTTC. Protein product: CSVEDRGDSYGYTF. The chain recombines TRBV29-1 with TRBJ1-2, with a weak D call TRBD1 (6 bases). This CDR3 spans 14 amino acids. Trimming stripped 0 bases from V and 4 bases from J, with 12 bases between. CDR1 and CDR2 (germline): SQVTM, ANQGSEA.

The V call is TRBV7-9, the J call TRBJ2-6, with no clear D. This CDR3 contains 12 residues. In germline, CDR1 is SEHNR, CDR2 FQNEAQ (reference sequence). V was shortened by 5 bases and J by 10 bases, with 9 bases between the two germline ends. CDR3 protein: CASSLPQNVLTF. The CDR3 DNA reads TGTGCCAGCAGCCTTCCACAAAACGTCCTGACTTTC.

This clone was observed a single time. The V and J genes are TRBV21-1 and TRBJ2-5; the table assigns TRBD2, which was not confirmed against the DNA. TRBV21-1 is designated a pseudogene. This CDR3 spans 12 amino acids. The CDR3 reads CPQQLVPETQYF. In DNA, the CDR3 is TGCCCGCAGCAACTAGTACCAGAGACCCAGTACTTC.

The chain links TRBV11-3 to TRBJ2-1; no clear D. Germline loops: CDR1 SGHNT, CDR2 YENEEA. The CDR3 is 13 amino acids. Deletions cut 5 bases from V and 8 bases from J, with 13 bases between. CDR3 sequence reads: CASSPTLGHEQFF. DNA of the CDR3: TGTGCCAGCAGCCCGACCCTCGGGCATGAGCAGTTCTTC.

The V call is TRBV6-6, the J call TRBJ2-3, with D possibly being TRBD1 (6 bases). The CDR3 sequence is 15 residues long. Trimming removed 8 bases from V and 0 bases from J, with 15 bases in between. Germline V lookup: CDR1 MNHNY, CDR2 SVGAGI (reference sequence). CDR3 sequence reads: CASLDSIPSTDTQYF. The CDR3 coding sequence is TGTGCCAGCCTGGACAGTATCCCTAGCACAGATACGCAGTATTTT.

The rearrangement links TRBV5-1 to TRBJ2-7; D gene uncertain. Trimming shortened V by 3 bases and J by 7 bases, and 11 bases separated the two germline ends. CDR1 and CDR2 from the germline V gene are SGHRS and YFSETQ. The CDR3 covers 12 residues. CDR3 in amino acids: CASSSTNAEQYF. The CDR3 DNA follows: TGCGCCAGCAGCTCAACCAATGCAGAGCAGTACTTC.

This clone was picked up a small number of times. The chain uses TRBV5-5 and TRBJ2-1, with 8 bases lining up with TRBD2. The CDR3 totals 15 residues. V trimming: 5 bases; J trimming: 4 bases; junction bases outside the gene matches: 8. Germline-derived CDR1 and CDR2 are SGHKS and YYEKEE (reference sequence). The CDR3 here is CASRVGSGGYNEQFF. The CDR3 DNA is TGTGCCAGCAGGGTCGGAAGCGGGGGTTACAATGAGCAGTTCTTC.

The V and J genes are TRBV5-1 and TRBJ2-7, with a weak D call TRBD1 (6 bases). Germline lookup yields CDR1 SGHRS and CDR2 YFSETQ. Trimming cost V 3 bases and J 7 bases, with 14 bases left between them. The CDR3 sequence is 13 residues long. CDR3 region: CASSSKQGLEQYF. The CDR3, as DNA: TGCGCCAGCAGCTCGAAACAGGGTTTAGAGCAGTACTTC. Drawing the rest from reference TRBV5-1 and TRBJ2-7, the complete variable domain is KAGVTQTPRYLIKTRGQQVTLSCSPISGHRSVSWYQQTPGQGLQFLFEYFSETQRNKGNFPGRFSGRQFSNSRSEMNVSTLELGDSALYLCASSSKQGLEQYFGPGTRLTVT.

V and J are TRBV29-1 and TRBJ1-1, with D hard to call. The ends were cut back, 8 bases at V and 6 bases at J, with 13 bases in the middle. Germline lookup yields CDR1 SQVTM and CDR2 ANQGSEA. The CDR3 is made up of 11 amino acids. Written as DNA, the CDR3 is TGCAGCCTGACGTCCCCCGCTGAAGCTTTCTTT. This codes for CSLTSPAEAFF.

This chain joins TRBV11-2 and TRBJ2-1; D not resolved. V dropped 2 bases and J dropped 6 bases, with 5 bases sitting between them. The CDR3 has 12 residues. From germline, CDR1 is SGHAT and CDR2 FQNNGV. DNA of the CDR3: TGTGCCAGCAGCTTAAACTTCAATGAGCAGTTCTTC. This translates into CASSLNFNEQFF. Supplemented by reference TRBV11-2 and TRBJ2-1, the full variable domain reads EAGVAQSPRYKIIEKRQSVAFWCNPISGHATLYWYQQILGQGPKLLIQFQNNGVVDDSQLPKDRFSAERLKGVDSTLKIQPAKLEDSAVYLCASSLNFNEQFFGPGTRLTVL.

The chain joins TRBV6-5 to TRBJ2-5; no clear D. CDR1 is MNHEY and CDR2 is SVGAGI in the germline V gene. The CDR3 is made up of 14 amino acids. Trimming cost V 5 bases and J 1 base, with 11 bases left between them. As DNA, the CDR3 is TGTGCCAGCAGTCAACTTTTAGCCCAAGAGACCCAGTACTTC. Translating it yields CASSQLLAQETQYF.

This sequence joins TRBV11-2 and TRBJ2-5; 9 bases fit TRBD2. The CDR3 totals 15 residues. The V segment lost 0 bases and the J segment 4 bases; nucleotides outside the gene matches: 3. Germline-derived CDR1 and CDR2 are SGHAT and FQNNGV. The CDR3 region is CASSLDAGGGETQYF. As DNA, the CDR3 is TGTGCCAGCAGCTTAGATGCGGGAGGGGGAGAGACCCAGTACTTC.

The chain uses TRBV12-5 and TRBJ1-6; the D gene is possibly TRBD1 (6 bases). Germline CDR1 and CDR2: LGHNT and FRNRAP. This CDR3 has 14 residues. The V gene lost 8 bases and the J gene lost 1 base, with 9 bases spanning the gap. The CDR3 sequence: CASKTGSYNSPLHF. As DNA, the CDR3 is TGTGCTAGTAAAACAGGGTCCTATAATTCACCCCTCCACTTT.

This chain joins TRBV21-1 and TRBJ2-2; the D segment call TRBD2 is taken from the table without a DNA check. TRBV21-1 is reported as a pseudogene. The CDR3 is 16 residues long. In DNA, the CDR3 is TGTGCCAGCAGCAAAACTCGGAGCGTTGGTACCGGGGAGCTGTTTTTT. As protein: CASSKTRSVGTGELFF.

The chain recombines TRBV27 with TRBJ2-1, with D possibly TRBD2 on 6 matching bases. Germline V gene data show CDR1 as MNHEY and CDR2 as SMNVEV (reference sequence). Trimming cost V 6 bases and J 15 bases, with 21 bases left between them. The CDR3 runs to 13 residues. CDR3 residues: CASSPDPVGRPFF. CDR3 bases: TGTGCCAGCAGCCCCGACCCGGTGGGGAGGCCGTTCTTC.

J is TRBJ2-5 and V is TRBV7-3, with D maybe TRBD1 (5 bases). Trimming took 8 bases from V and 4 from J, leaving 14 bases between them. This CDR3 is 13 amino acids long. Germline V CDR1 and CDR2: SGHTA, FQGTGA. This CDR3 reads CASGKGLGETQYF. The DNA for the CDR3 is TGTGCCAGCGGGAAGGGGCTGGGAGAGACCCAGTACTTC.